Below are 22 T cell receptor beta chains sequenced from a single sample in a study of beta chain features in type 1 diabetes listed by TCRdb under 2018. Receptors were amplified or captured by the immunoSEQ multiplex PCR assay. All of the isolated RNA was reverse transcribed with the High Capacity cDNA Reverse Transcription Kit, so expressed TCRB transcripts were sequenced. In its TCRdb copy, this immuneACCESS table keeps in-frame sequences only and misses some clones. Where compared with another copy, unresolved V genes explain less than half of these, and the others have no known cause. The sample table shows 150,000 to 200,000 clones, and approximately 9% are seen once. Together, the top ten hold 2% to 2.5% of the sample. The sample consisted of central memory CD4+ T cells from blood. Source of these receptors: a woman between 18 and 29 years old in good health.

As DNA, the CDR3 is TGTGCCAGCAGCCGAGACAGGGACCCTCGAGGGGCCGGGGAGCTGTTTTTT. It encodes CASSRDRDPRGAGELFF. The chain carries TRBV7-3 and TRBJ2-2; 7 nucleotides align to TRBD1. The V and J ends lost 5 bases and 6 bases, in that order; junction bases with no gene match: 15. CDR1 SGHTA and CDR2 FQGTGA come from the germline V gene. The CDR3 has 17 amino acids.

This clone was detected only a few times. This chain joins TRBV7-2 and TRBJ1-4, with 7 nucleotides matching TRBD1. V trimming: 4 bases; J trimming: 5 bases; junction bases outside the gene matches: 4. The CDR3 covers 14 residues. The germline V gene encodes CDR1 SGHTA and CDR2 FQGNSA. The CDR3 region is CASSSQTGNEKLFF. The DNA for the CDR3 is TGTGCCAGCAGCTCGCAGACAGGGAATGAAAAACTGTTTTTT.

This chain joins TRBV7-9 and TRBJ2-1, with 13 bases identical to TRBD2. The germline V gene has CDR1 SEHNR and CDR2 FQNEAQ (reference sequence). With 2 bases clipped from V and 9 bases from J, the junction kept 4 bases outside the gene matches. This CDR3 region has 15 residues. This chain's CDR3 is CASSLTSGRAGEQFF. CDR3 DNA sequence: TGTGCCAGCAGCTTAACTAGCGGGAGGGCGGGTGAGCAGTTCTTC.

This clone was found a few times. The V gene is TRBV5-4, the J gene TRBJ2-5, with D perhaps TRBD2 (7 bases). Germline V gives CDR1 SGHNT, CDR2 YYREEE (reference sequence). V lost 5 bases to trimming and J lost 5 bases, with 16 bases between them. The CDR3 has 14 amino acids. CDR3: CASSSRGGLETQYF. CDR3 nucleotide sequence: TGTGCCAGCAGTTCGAGGGGGGGTCTGGAGACCCAGTACTTC.

As to this clone: Other DNA sequences within the sample encode an identical CDR3. The CDR3 here is CASSSAGGTDTQYF. The CDR3 coding sequence is TGCGCCAGCAGCTCCGCAGGGGGCACAGATACGCAGTATTTT. The chain uses TRBV5-1 and TRBJ2-3, with D perhaps TRBD1 (6 bases). V gave up 3 bases and J gave up 1 base, with 9 bases separating them. Germline V lookup: CDR1 SGHRS, CDR2 YFSETQ. CDR3 size: 14 residues.

This clone occurred a few times. V is TRBV28 and J is TRBJ2-3; tentatively, D is TRBD2 (5 bases). This CDR3 spans 12 amino acids. Trimming removed 8 bases from V and 8 bases from J, with 14 bases in between. Germline CDR1 is MDHEN and CDR2 is SYDVKM. CDR3 coding DNA: TGTGCCAGCTGTCCGGGCGGAGGTACGCAGTATTTT. Translated: CASCPGGGTQYF.

This sequence joins TRBV7-2 and TRBJ2-5; possibly TRBD1 for D (6 bases). The J call may be in error: the DNA end matches TRBJ2-7 better. Germline CDR1 SGHTA, CDR2 FQGNSA. The length of the CDR3 is 13 residues. The CDR3, as DNA: TGTGCCAGCAGCTTAGGAGAAGGGGGCGAGCAGTACTTC. Amino acids: CASSLGEGGEQYF.

As to this clone: Additional DNA sequences in this sample encode the identical CDR3. The rearrangement joins TRBV5-1 to TRBJ2-5, with 7 bases identical to TRBD1. The length of the CDR3 is 14 residues. Germline CDR1 is SGHRS and CDR2 is YFSETQ. V lost 0 bases, J lost 1 base, and 0 bases stayed unmatched. The CDR3 loop is CASSLGTGQETQYF. The CDR3 DNA reads as TGCGCCAGCAGCTTGGGGACAGGCCAAGAGACCCAGTACTTC.

This chain joins TRBV11-2 and TRBJ2-7; 9 bases align to TRBD2. Germline-derived CDR1 and CDR2 are SGHAT and FQNNGV. Trimming took 0 bases from V and 12 from J; bases not matched to a gene: 9. The CDR3 spans 14 residues. CDR3: CASSLEGGGRALYF. In nucleotides, the CDR3 is TGTGCCAGCAGCTTAGAGGGTGGCGGGAGGGCCTTGTACTTC.

The chain links TRBV4-2 to TRBJ2-5, with a tentative D call TRBD2 (6 bases). CDR3 size: 15 residues. Germline assignment: CDR1 LGHNA and CDR2 YNFKEQ. Trimming took off 1 base at V and 5 bases at J, with 14 bases between the two ends. The CDR3 DNA follows: TGTGCCAGCAGCCAAGGGGGGGACCAACTGGAGACCCAGTACTTC. It yields the protein CASSQGGDQLETQYF.

V usage is TRBV18 and J usage is TRBJ1-1; 11 bases align to TRBD1. The junction had 8 bases not matched to a gene; V was cut back by 6 bases and J by 11 bases. Germline CDR1 and CDR2: KGHSH and LQKENI. This CDR3 is built from 13 residues. CDR3 in amino acids: CASSPSRDRGAFF. Here the CDR3 DNA reads TGTGCCAGCTCGCCTTCCCGGGACAGGGGGGCTTTCTTT.

This clone was picked up a small number of times. The gene calls are TRBV9 and TRBJ2-5, with 10 positions matching TRBD2. V was pared by 0 bases and J by 5 bases, with 4 bases of the junction left unmatched. Germline V gives CDR1 SGDLS, CDR2 YYNGEE. The CDR3 is 15 residues long. CDR3 DNA sequence: TGTGCCAGCAGCGTAGGAGCGGGGGGGCGGGAGACCCAGTACTTC. The encoded protein is CASSVGAGGRETQYF. The full variable domain, its missing parts supplied by reference TRBV9 and TRBJ2-5, is DSGVTQTPKHLITATGQRVTLRCSPRSGDLSVYWYQQSLDQGLQFLIQYYNGEERAKGNILERFSAQQFPDLHSELNLSSLELGDSALYFCASSVGAGGRETQYFGPGTRLLVL.

In its sample, this clone was seen a few times. The rearrangement joins TRBV7-9 to TRBJ1-1; D gene unclear. The germline V gene has CDR1 SEHNR and CDR2 FQNEAQ (reference sequence). This CDR3 has 11 amino acids. V lost 5 bases and J lost 8, with 9 bases in between. The CDR3 loop is CASSAQLEAFF. CDR3 coding DNA: TGTGCCAGCAGCGCCCAGTTGGAAGCTTTCTTT. Complete variable domain (other parts from reference TRBV7-9 and TRBJ1-1): DTGVSQNPRHKITKRGQNVTFRCDPISEHNRLYWYRQTLGQGPEFLTYFQNEAQLEKSRLLSDRFSAERPKGSFSTLEIQRTEQGDSAMYLCASSAQLEAFFGQGTRLTVV.

The sample holds a few counts of this clone. The chain has TRBV15 and TRBJ2-5, with TRBD2 identical over 11 bases. V gave up 5 bases and J gave up 0 bases; unmatched junction bases: 8. This CDR3 spans 17 amino acids. Germline V gene sequence: CDR1 LNHNV, CDR2 YYDKDF (reference sequence). The CDR3 DNA is TGTGCCACCAGCCGGGGACTAGCGGTTTTGTACCAAGAGACCCAGTACTTC. This gives the protein CATSRGLAVLYQETQYF.

This clone was observed many times. The chain combines TRBV7-9 with TRBJ2-6, with D maybe TRBD1 (5 bases). The CDR3 extends over 15 amino acids. With 5 bases removed from V and 0 bases from J, the gap between germline ends came to 8 bases. The germline V gene has CDR1 SEHNR and CDR2 FQNEAQ (reference sequence). The CDR3 spells CASSLDSSGANVLTF. The CDR3 bases are TGTGCCAGCAGCCTTGACAGCTCTGGGGCCAACGTCCTGACTTTC.

This clone has more than one count but fewer than ten. This chain uses TRBV7-2 with TRBJ1-5; 7 nucleotides line up with TRBD1. CDR1 is SGHTA, CDR2 FQGNSA, per germline. V lost 5 bases to trimming and J lost 7 bases; unmatched junction nucleotides: 8. The CDR3 is 14 residues long. CDR3 bases: TGTGCCAGCAGCCCACAGACAGGGCCCCAGCCCCAGCATTTT. It translates to CASSPQTGPQPQHF.

The V and J genes are TRBV2 and TRBJ1-6; D may be TRBD1 (5 bases). The germline V gene has CDR1 SNHLY and CDR2 FYNNEI. V was trimmed by 1 base and J by 7 bases, leaving 8 bases between them. The CDR3 is made up of 14 amino acids. The CDR3 loop reads CASSEGRGNSPLHF. The CDR3 nucleotides are TGTGCCAGCAGTGAAGGTCGGGGGAATTCACCCCTCCACTTT.

The CDR3, as DNA: TGTGCCAGCAGCCGACAGACACTGAACACTGAAGCTTTCTTT. Its protein is CASSRQTLNTEAFF. This chain connects TRBV5-4 to TRBJ1-1; perhaps TRBD1 as D (5 bases). The CDR3 extends over 14 amino acids. CDR1 and CDR2 from the germline V gene are SGHNT and YYREEE (reference sequence). V lost 4 bases, J lost 0 bases, and 10 bases lay in between.

V and J are TRBV11-3 and TRBJ1-3; D may be TRBD1 (5 bases). Germline CDR1 and CDR2: SGHNT and YENEEA. The CDR3 covers 15 residues. Trimming took off 2 bases at V and 2 bases at J, with 10 bases between the two ends. CDR3 nucleotides: TGTGCCAGCAGCTTACCAGGGCTCGCTGGAAACACCATATATTTT. Translating gives CASSLPGLAGNTIYF.

The table lists this clone with many counts. The V call is TRBV6-6, the J call TRBJ2-6; the D is unclear. Germline V gene sequence: CDR1 MNHNY, CDR2 SVGAGI (reference sequence). The CDR3 consists of 12 residues. Trimming shortened V by 11 bases and J by 1 base, and 6 bases separated the two germline ends. Here the CDR3 DNA reads TGTGCCGTCGAGTCTGGGGCCAACGTCCTGACTTTC. Translating gives CAVESGANVLTF.

The chain uses TRBV4-1 and TRBJ2-1; 7 nucleotides align to TRBD2. Losses at the gene ends were 2 bases for V and 8 bases for J; bases not matched to a gene: 12. Germline V gene lookup returns CDR1 MGHRA and CDR2 YSYEKL. The CDR3 is made up of 16 amino acids. The CDR3 DNA is TGCGCCAGCAGCCAAAGTGCGACTAGCCAGTTGCATGAGCAGTTCTTC. It specifies CASSQSATSQLHEQFF.

The chain combines TRBV2 with TRBJ2-2, with 8 positions matching TRBD1. With 5 bases clipped from V and 1 base from J, the junction kept 3 bases outside the gene matches. The CDR3 spans 15 residues. The V gene's germline CDR1 is SNHLY and CDR2 FYNNEI. CDR3 loop: CASSSGTGNTGELFF. The CDR3 region has the DNA TGTGCCAGCAGTTCCGGGACAGGGAACACCGGGGAGCTGTTTTTT.